Below are 23 T cell receptor beta chains sequenced from a single sample in a study of cytomegalovirus exposure and HLA in healthy donors. Amplification used 60 Vbeta primers and 13 Jbeta primers. The repertoire was sequenced with immunoSEQ multiplex PCR; TCRdb's copy has only in-frame clones and lacks some. This table holds 200,000 to 250,000 clones, 70% to 80% found once. The sample taken for sequencing was PBMCs. These TCRs come from a woman in her sixties in good health and CMV-seropositive.

The rearrangement links TRBV2 to TRBJ2-2; 9 bases map to TRBD1. J lost 1 base, V lost 6 bases, and 0 bases had no gene match. Germline CDR1 is SNHLY and CDR2 is FYNNEI. The CDR3 length is 14 residues. DNA of the CDR3: TGTGCCAGCAGGACAGGGGGGAACACCGGGGAGCTGTTTTTT. Amino acid sequence: CASRTGGNTGELFF.

The V and J genes are TRBV6-1 and TRBJ2-1; D possibly corresponds to TRBD1 (6 bases). Trimming stripped 0 bases from V and 10 bases from J, with 13 bases between. This CDR3 is built from 14 residues. Looked up from germline, CDR1 is MNHNS and CDR2 is SASEGT. The CDR3 DNA reads as TGTGCCAGCAGTGAAGCGCCACAGGGTCACGAGCAGTTCTTC. It codes for CASSEAPQGHEQFF.

The genes are TRBV5-4 and TRBJ2-7; TRBD1 matches 9 bases. Unmatched junction bases numbered 12, after V lost 4 bases and J lost 1 base. The CDR3 runs 17 residues. Looked up from germline, CDR1 is SGHNT and CDR2 is YYREEE (reference sequence). This chain's CDR3 is CASSQEGGTGSSYEQYF. The CDR3 nucleotides are TGTGCCAGCAGCCAAGAAGGTGGGACAGGGTCGTCCTACGAGCAGTACTTC.

The rearrangement uses TRBV29-1 and TRBJ2-1; 10 bases align to TRBD2. With 5 bases clipped from V and 0 bases from J, the junction kept 10 bases outside the gene matches. The length of the CDR3 is 17 residues. CDR1 and CDR2 from the germline V gene are SQVTM and ANQGSEA. The CDR3 region is CSVIWLAGAPSYNEQFF. The DNA for the CDR3 is TGCAGCGTTATTTGGCTAGCGGGAGCGCCCTCCTACAATGAGCAGTTCTTC.

The chain employs TRBV20-1 and TRBJ2-5; D is unclear. CDR3 length: 11 amino acids. CDR1 and CDR2 (germline): DFQATT, SNEGSKA (reference sequence). Trimming shortened V by 8 bases and J by 4 bases, and 11 bases separated the two germline ends. The DNA of the CDR3 is TGCAGTACTAATTTCCTAGAGACCCAGTACTTC. Translation gives CSTNFLETQYF.

The rearrangement uses TRBV7-2 and TRBJ1-1, with no clear D. This CDR3 spans 14 amino acids. Trimming shortened V by 5 bases and J by 1 base, and 11 bases separated the two germline ends. Germline V gene data show CDR1 as SGHTA and CDR2 as FQGNSA. DNA of the CDR3: TGTGCCAGCAGCCCCGGTCAGGCGAACACTGAAGCTTTCTTT. Protein: CASSPGQANTEAFF.

The V and J genes are TRBV6-1 and TRBJ1-5; the D gene is possibly TRBD1 (6 bases). The germline gives CDR1 MNHNS, CDR2 SASEGT. The CDR3 totals 14 residues. Between the trimmed V and J ends, which lost 6 bases and 5 bases, there was a span of 14 bases. This chain's CDR3 is CASSLANRDQPQHF. The CDR3 DNA reads TGTGCCAGCAGCCTCGCAAACAGGGATCAGCCCCAGCATTTT.

The chain has TRBV19 and TRBJ1-2, with a weak D call TRBD1 (5 bases). Per the germline V gene, CDR1 is LNHDA and CDR2 is SQIVND (reference sequence). Trimming shortened V by 1 base and J by 6 bases, and 15 bases separated the two germline ends. CDR3 length: 15 residues. The CDR3 nucleotides read TGTGCCAGTAGTATAGTTCCAGGGCTTCTCCATGGCTACACCTTC. Amino acid sequence: CASSIVPGLLHGYTF.

The chain couples TRBV4-1 to TRBJ1-5; D perhaps matches TRBD1 (5 bases). Germline CDR1 is MGHRA and CDR2 is YSYEKL. Trimming shortened V by 1 base and J by 7 bases, and 14 bases separated the two germline ends. The CDR3 loop spans 15 amino acids. The CDR3 DNA sequence: TGCGCCAGCAGCCAAGTCGGGGGGACCCAACAGCCCCAGCATTTT. It translates to CASSQVGGTQQPQHF.

J is TRBJ1-6 and V is TRBV11-2, with D hard to call. Germline V gene data show CDR1 as SGHAT and CDR2 as FQNNGV. This CDR3 contains 12 residues. V was pared by 5 bases and J by 6 bases, with 5 bases between. The CDR3 here is CASSLPNSPLHF. The CDR3 DNA follows: TGTGCCAGCAGCCTCCCTAATTCACCCCTCCACTTT.

The chain joins TRBV5-1 to TRBJ2-5, with D perhaps TRBD2 (5 bases). This CDR3 is built from 15 residues. Germline values: CDR1 SGHRS, CDR2 YFSETQ. V shed 9 bases and J shed 1 base, with 19 bases lying between them. The CDR3 loop is CATGEGNGVQETQYF. The DNA of the CDR3 is TGCGCCACCGGAGAGGGAAATGGGGTCCAAGAGACCCAGTACTTC.

The chain carries TRBV10-1 and TRBJ1-1, with D unclear. Germline V gene sequence: CDR1 WNHNN, CDR2 SYGVQD (reference sequence). The ends were cut back, 6 bases at V and 5 bases at J, with 7 bases in the middle. The CDR3 is 11 amino acids. The CDR3 sequence: CASSSGTEAFF. The CDR3 coding sequence is TGCGCCAGCAGCTCCGGGACTGAAGCTTTCTTT.

V gene TRBV5-4 combines with J gene TRBJ2-1, with 8 bases matching TRBD2. The CDR3 covers 17 residues. CDR1 is SGHNT, CDR2 YYREEE, per germline (reference sequence). The V segment lost 6 bases and the J segment 5 bases; nucleotides outside the gene matches: 16. CDR3 DNA sequence: TGTGCCAGCACCGACCGGACGGGAGGGCTGGGGCACAATGAGCAGTTCTTC. Its protein product is CASTDRTGGLGHNEQFF.

The V call is TRBV6-1, the J call TRBJ2-7; TRBD1 matches 8 bases. CDR1 and CDR2 (germline): MNHNS, SASEGT. Losses at the gene ends were 8 bases for V and 2 bases for J; bases not matched to a gene: 8. The CDR3 extends over 14 amino acids. The CDR3 DNA follows: TGTGCCAGCGGTATGAGGACAGGGACCTACGAGCAGTACTTC. Its protein product is CASGMRTGTYEQYF.

The genes are TRBV5-1 and TRBJ2-7, with 8 bases that match TRBD1. This CDR3 spans 12 amino acids. J gave up 3 bases and V 4 bases, and 0 bases lay outside the gene matches. Germline loops: CDR1 SGHRS, CDR2 YFSETQ. For the CDR3, the DNA is TGCGCCAGCAGCGGACAGGGCTACGAGCAGTACTTC. This sequence encodes CASSGQGYEQYF.

The chain employs TRBV6-6 and TRBJ2-7, with 7 bases matching TRBD2. The CDR3 sequence is 15 residues long. In germline, CDR1 is MNHNY, CDR2 SVGAGI (reference sequence). The V segment lost 9 bases and the J segment 5 bases; nucleotides outside the gene matches: 16. The CDR3 reads CARIGLAGVGHEQYF. DNA for the CDR3: TGTGCCAGAATCGGGTTGGCGGGAGTAGGCCACGAGCAGTACTTC.

The chain recombines TRBV20-1 with TRBJ2-5; D remains ambiguous. CDR3 length: 9 amino acids. Trimming shortened V by 5 bases and J by 6 bases, and 4 bases separated the two germline ends. CDR1 is DFQATT, CDR2 SNEGSKA, per germline (reference sequence). CDR3 residues: CSAYKTQYF. In nucleotides, the CDR3 is TGCAGTGCTTATAAGACCCAGTACTTC.

CDR3 amino acids: CASSRIAGSQETQYF. In DNA, the CDR3 is TGTGCCAGCAGCCGGATAGCGGGGAGCCAAGAGACCCAGTACTTC. J is TRBJ2-5 and V is TRBV4-2, with TRBD2 identical over 8 bases. Germline CDR1 LGHNA, CDR2 YNFKEQ. Germline trimming cut 4 bases from V and 1 base from J; bases unmatched to any gene: 5. CDR3 length: 15 amino acids.

This sequence joins TRBV20-1 and TRBJ2-3; no reliable D call. The CDR3 length is 11 residues. Trimming stripped 6 bases from V and 5 bases from J, with 9 bases between. CDR1 and CDR2 (germline): DFQATT, SNEGSKA (reference sequence). CDR3: CSAIEIDTQYF. The CDR3 region has the DNA TGCAGTGCCATAGAGATAGATACGCAGTATTTT.

This clone was seen only a few times. V and J are TRBV18 and TRBJ2-7; 11 bases agree with TRBD2. CDR3 length: 18 amino acids. Germline loops: CDR1 KGHSH, CDR2 LQKENI. V lost 1 base and J lost 0; bases outside the gene matches: 8. The CDR3 spells CASSPRRLAGGSSYEQYF. The CDR3 DNA sequence: TGTGCCAGCTCACCACGGCGTCTAGCGGGAGGCAGCTCCTACGAGCAGTACTTC.

CDR3 region: CASSKRTGAVAKNIQYF. For the CDR3, the DNA is TGTGCCAGCAGTAAACGGACAGGGGCCGTAGCCAAAAACATTCAGTACTTC. The chain has TRBV28 and TRBJ2-4, with 9 bases that match TRBD1. After removal of 5 bases from V and 0 bases from J, the junction contained 8 bases not matched to a gene. The CDR3 runs 17 residues. Germline loops: CDR1 MDHEN, CDR2 SYDVKM.

This CDR3 is CASSERGGSNIQYF. The DNA for the CDR3 is TGTGCCAGCAGTGAGCGGGGGGGCTCAAACATTCAGTACTTC. The V call is TRBV2, the J call TRBJ2-4; 9 bases are a match to TRBD2. Germline V gives CDR1 SNHLY, CDR2 FYNNEI. V dropped 3 bases and J dropped 6; count of bases not matched to a gene: 3. The CDR3 has 14 amino acids.

This clone was counted a few times. This sequence joins TRBV11-2 and TRBJ2-7; perhaps TRBD2 as D (6 bases). Trimming stripped 5 bases from V and 3 bases from J, with 26 bases between. Germline CDR1 reads SGHAT; CDR2 reads FQNNGV. This CDR3 has 18 residues. CDR3 region: CASSPIGRASGESYEQYF. In nucleotides, the CDR3 is TGTGCCAGCAGCCCCATCGGTCGTGCTTCGGGAGAAAGCTACGAGCAGTACTTC.